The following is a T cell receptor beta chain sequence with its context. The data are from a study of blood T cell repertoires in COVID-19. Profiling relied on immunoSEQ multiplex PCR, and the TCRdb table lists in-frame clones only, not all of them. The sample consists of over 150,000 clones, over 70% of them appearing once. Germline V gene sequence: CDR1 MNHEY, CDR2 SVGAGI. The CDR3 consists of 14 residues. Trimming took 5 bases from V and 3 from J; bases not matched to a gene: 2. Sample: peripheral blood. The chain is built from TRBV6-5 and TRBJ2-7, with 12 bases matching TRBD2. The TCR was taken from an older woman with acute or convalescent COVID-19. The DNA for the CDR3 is TGTGCCAGCAGTCGGACTAGCGGGGTCTACGAGCAGTACTTC. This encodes CASSRTSGVYEQYF.